Presented here are 3 T cell receptor beta chains from one specimen sequenced in a study of blood T cell repertoires in COVID-19. The data were produced by immunoSEQ multiplex PCR, yet TCRdb's version contains in-frame clones alone and is incomplete. The table has about 410,000 clones, about 88% seen once. Sequenced input: peripheral blood. The source is a woman between 40 and 55 years old with COVID-19, enrolled during active disease.

This clone was seen a single time. The V gene is TRBV6-1, the J gene TRBJ1-3; TRBD1 is a possible D gene (6 bases). Deletions cut 2 bases from V and 2 bases from J, with 13 bases between. Germline V lookup: CDR1 MNHNS, CDR2 SASEGT. This CDR3 has 16 amino acids. Written as DNA, the CDR3 is TGTGCCAGCAGTGAAAGGGGGGGAGGGGCTGGAAACACCATATATTTT. Translated: CASSERGGGAGNTIYF.

The rearrangement links TRBV7-9 to TRBJ2-1; 10 positions agree with TRBD2. The CDR3 is 17 residues long. The germline V gene has CDR1 SEHNR and CDR2 FQNEAQ (reference sequence). V was clipped by 2 bases and J by 3 bases; unmatched bases: 7. The chain's CDR3 is CASSLSTSGAFYNEQFF. CDR3 DNA sequence: TGTGCCAGCAGCTTATCAACTAGCGGGGCTTTCTACAATGAGCAGTTCTTC.

Turning to this clone: Other DNA sequences in the same sample also yield this CDR3. The chain couples TRBV7-2 to TRBJ1-2; perhaps TRBD1 as D (6 bases). The CDR3 covers 13 residues. CDR1 is SGHTA and CDR2 is FQGNSA in the germline V gene. Trimming took off 1 base at V and 5 bases at J, with 8 bases between the two ends. CDR3 residues: CASSLGTDYGYTF. The CDR3 nucleotides read TGTGCCAGCAGCTTAGGGACAGATTATGGCTACACCTTC.